This section outlines one T cell receptor beta chain sequence together with its context. This clonotype was found a few times. Which antigen it targets is not known. No much larger clone is present one base from it, and per-base qualities are unavailable. V trim: 2 bases; J trim: 4 bases; unmatched bases: 7. Reading from cysteine to phenylalanine, the CDR3 counts 18 amino acids. The kept DNA is CDR3 alone, 54 bases in frame from the first base. Per the germline V gene, LGHNA is the CDR1 and YNFKEQ is the CDR2. This specimen belongs to a study of T-cell memory formation after mild COVID-19 (dated by TCRdb to the early 2020s). With respect to the entire study: Most TCR sequence clusters were specific to one of the two donors. In a couple of donors, T-cell clones that expanded and contracted after mild COVID-19 were followed by sequencing TCRalpha and TCRbeta repertoires longitudinally. The cohort was made up of two young adult volunteers, one female and one male, who were previously healthy.

PBMCs were isolated by Ficoll-Paque density gradient centrifugation. The research as a whole found: Clones that contracted from day 15 to 85 showed balanced CD4/CD8 phenotypes, whereas a second wave of clones that expanded from day 15 to 37 leaned towards CD4+. SARS-CoV-2 specificity was not confirmed for the second-wave clones peaking on day 37. Only two mild cases were covered by the study, and larger cohorts that include severe cases with pre-infection samples were considered necessary. Contracting CD4+ clones appeared mostly in the CM and EM memory subsets, whereas CD8+ clones were enriched in EMRA. Some responding clones were found in pre-infection memory, which suggests that pre-existing cross-reactive memory T cells took part in the SARS-CoV-2 response.

Sequencing took place on an Illumina NovaSeq 6000. cDNA libraries for TCRalpha and TCRbeta were prepared by 5'RACE using constant-segment primers, with sample barcodes and unique molecular identifiers added. Trizol reagent was used to extract RNA from every sample. Library amplification was performed in two PCR steps, and a second sample barcode and Illumina TruSeq adapters were introduced in the second step. Sequencing of the libraries was done on an Illumina NovaSeq, producing 2 x 150 bp paired-end reads. From the authors' description of their analysis: Reads were demultiplexed and collapsed into UMI-guided consensus sequences with migec v1.2.7. With mixcr v2.1.11, UMI consensuses were aligned to TRA and TRB V and J templates and assembled into clonotypes. Clonotypes were classified as expanded or contracted when called significant by both edgeR and NoisET, with noise models trained on biological replicates. For edgeR calls, the cutoffs were a false discovery rate-adjusted p below 0.01 and a log2 fold-change threshold of 1. As an exploratory analysis of dynamics, PCA with hierarchical clustering was applied to max-normalized trajectories of the 1000 most abundant clonotypes. The CD4 or CD8 phenotype of responding clones was assigned using the separately sequenced CD4+ and CD8+ repertoires. TCRdb passed the public sequencing reads through fastp at Q25 and MiXCR, retaining productive beta sequences. All rows with the same CDR3 protein become a single entry with the most common DNA and genes. TCRdb's processing, not the study's, gives the V and J calls here. The sample table shows 450,000 to 650,000 distinct CDR3 sequences, and just over 20% are seen once. The top ten constitute under 15% of the sample.

The sample comprised PBMCs or a T cell subset sorted from them (not recorded which). The TCR sequence derives from an adult woman who had mild COVID-19 (a few samples of this study predate the infection). The sample titles of this study are shuffled in the database, so cell type and time point are left out; the donor was told from shared clones. Rearrangement joined TRBV4-2 to TRBJ2-2, and 13 bases in between align with TRBD2. In nucleotide form, the sequence is TGTGCCAGCAGCCAAAGGGGGGGACTAGCGGGAACCACCGGGGAGCTGTTTTTT. Protein translation: CASSQRGGLAGTTGELFF.